Below, 21 T cell receptor beta chains from the same sample are listed, as sequenced in a study of identical twins. From the 5' RACE reads, TCRdb called clonotypes with MiXCR, one entry per CDR3 protein. The sample lists a few hundred thousand distinct CDR3 sequences; 15% to 20% were seen once. What was sequenced was naive T cells sorted from blood. These receptors were taken from a man aged 50-59 years in good health.

The CDR3 here is CASSPYEGQVNEQYF. CDR3 nucleotide sequence: TGTGCCAGCAGTCCGTACGAGGGACAGGTTAACGAGCAGTACTTC. The chain joins TRBV12-3 or TRBV12-4 to TRBJ2-7; 8 positions match TRBD1. The ends lost 5 bases at V and 5 bases at J; junction bases unmatched: 11. The CDR3 consists of 15 residues.

This clonotype has ten or more counts. This chain uses TRBV20-1 with TRBJ2-7; TRBD2 might be the D (5 bases). The CDR3 sequence is 15 residues long. Trimming removed 2 bases at V and 3 bases at J, with 17 bases between. The germline V gene has CDR1 DFQATT and CDR2 SNEGSKA (reference sequence). This CDR3 is CSARSPSSIYYEQYF. Written as DNA, the CDR3 is TGCAGTGCTAGAAGTCCTAGCAGCATTTACTACGAGCAGTACTTC.

The J gene is TRBJ2-2, the V gene TRBV12-3 or TRBV12-4, with 7 bases matching TRBD2. The CDR3 runs to 15 residues. The trim removed 3 bases at V and 6 bases at J, leaving 7 bases unmatched. In DNA, the CDR3 is TGTGCCAGCAGTTTGGATGCGGGAGTTTCCGGGGAGCTGTTTTTT. Translation gives CASSLDAGVSGELFF.

This clonotype was seen a few times. The DNA of the CDR3 is TGCAGTGCTAGTGGACAGGGGGCCTCAGATACGCAGTATTTT. Translated: CSASGQGASDTQYF. This chain connects TRBV20-1 to TRBJ2-3, with 11 bases aligning to TRBD1. The CDR3 runs 14 residues. Trimming at V came to 3 bases and at J to 4 bases, leaving 3 bases not matched to a gene. Germline CDR1 DFQATT, CDR2 SNEGSKA (reference sequence).

This clonotype was detected a few times. Here the CDR3 reads CSALTRTAVDTQYF. The CDR3 bases are TGCAGTGCCCTGACTAGGACCGCTGTGGATACGCAGTATTTT. This rearrangement joins TRBV20-1 to TRBJ2-3, with D possibly matching TRBD2 (6 bases). Looked up from germline, CDR1 is DFQATT and CDR2 is SNEGSKA (reference sequence). The CDR3 length is 14 residues. V lost 6 bases, J lost 6 bases, and 19 bases lay in between.

This clonotype was detected ten times or more. The rearrangement joins TRBV15 to TRBJ1-2; maybe TRBD1 (6 bases). V was cut by 6 bases and J by 6 bases, with 20 bases left in between. The CDR3 extends over 15 amino acids. Germline CDR1 and CDR2: LNHNV and YYDKDF (reference sequence). This CDR3 is CATRSGGARTNGYTF. The CDR3 DNA follows: TGTGCCACCAGAAGTGGGGGGGCCAGGACTAATGGCTACACCTTC.

This clonotype was counted ten times or more. The chain employs TRBV6-1 and TRBJ1-1; D call uncertain. Looked up from germline, CDR1 is MNHNS and CDR2 is SASEGT. Deletions cut 7 bases from V and 5 bases from J, with 17 bases between. The CDR3 has 14 residues. The CDR3 DNA reads as TGTGCCAGCAAACTTGGGGAAACCTGGACTGAAGCTTTCTTT. Encoded protein: CASKLGETWTEAFF.

V and J are TRBV12-3 or TRBV12-4 and TRBJ2-4; possible D gene TRBD1, 5 bases. Trimming took 1 base from V and 4 from J, leaving 8 bases between them. This CDR3 is built from 14 residues. The CDR3 DNA reads TGTGCCAGCAGTTTAGGGGCAGGGAAAAACATTCAGTACTTC. It encodes CASSLGAGKNIQYF.

The CDR3 spells CASSLGAANYGYTF. The CDR3 DNA follows: TGCGCCAGCAGCTTGGGGGCAGCTAACTATGGCTACACCTTC. The J gene is TRBJ1-2, the V gene TRBV5-1; D remains ambiguous. CDR1 is SGHRS, CDR2 YFSETQ, per germline. This CDR3 has 14 residues. The V and J ends lost 0 bases and 0 bases respectively, with 6 bases between them.

The chain links TRBV24-1 to TRBJ2-1; no definite D call. The germline V gene has CDR1 KGHDR and CDR2 SFDVKD. The CDR3 has 11 residues. V lost 6 bases and J lost 4, with 3 bases in between. Written as DNA, the CDR3 is TGTGCCACCAGTACGTACAATGAGCAGTTCTTC. Translated, it gives CATSTYNEQFF.

This clonotype was found a few times. The J gene is TRBJ2-5, the V gene TRBV4-2, with D perhaps assigned TRBD1 or TRBD2 (5 bases each). The germline CDR1 and CDR2 sequences are LGHNA and YNFKEQ. Trimming left V 4 bases short and J 3 bases short, with 15 bases between. This CDR3 has 15 amino acids. In DNA, the CDR3 is TGTGCCAGCAGCCCGGGACCGCGGCCAAAAGAGACCCAGTACTTC. Amino acid sequence: CASSPGPRPKETQYF.

This chain uses TRBV12-3 or TRBV12-4 with TRBJ2-3; TRBD1 matches at 11 bases. The ends lost 7 bases at V and 5 bases at J; junction bases unmatched: 8. This CDR3 region has 15 residues. CDR3 in amino acids: CASTRRGTGGDTQYF. The CDR3, as DNA: TGTGCCAGCACCCGAAGGGGGACAGGGGGAGATACGCAGTATTTT.

This clonotype has just one count. The DNA of the CDR3 is TGTGCCAGCAGCCCCCCCCACGGTTCAGGTTTTGGTGAGCAGTTCTTC. Translated, it gives CASSPPHGSGFGEQFF. This chain uses TRBV9 with TRBJ2-1, with no clear D. The CDR3 spans 16 residues. V gave up 4 bases and J gave up 9 bases, with 23 bases separating them. Germline CDR1 reads SGDLS; CDR2 reads YYNGEE.

This clonotype was seen only once. The chain combines TRBV20-1 with TRBJ1-5, with D possibly being TRBD1 (5 bases). CDR1 is DFQATT, CDR2 SNEGSKA, per germline (reference sequence). The ends were cut back, 2 bases at V and 11 bases at J, with 19 bases in the middle. This CDR3 is built from 14 residues. The CDR3 DNA reads as TGCAGTGCTAGAAGTATCGAACCTGGGGGGACCCAGCATTTT. This sequence encodes CSARSIEPGGTQHF.

This clonotype was counted ten times or more. The rearrangement joins TRBV5-1 to TRBJ2-2; D unclear. Germline CDR1 SGHRS, CDR2 YFSETQ. The CDR3 totals 15 residues. The V end lost 4 bases, the J end lost 4 bases, and 14 bases lay between the germline ends. The CDR3 region has the DNA TGCGCCAGCAGCGAAAGGACGTCCCTCACCGGGGAGCTGTTTTTT. Protein product: CASSERTSLTGELFF.

The V and J genes are TRBV14 and TRBJ2-1; D possibly corresponds to TRBD1 (5 bases). The length of the CDR3 is 15 residues. V was pared by 0 bases and J by 6 bases, with 12 bases between. Germline CDR1 SGHDN, CDR2 FVKESK. This CDR3 is CASSQETDGLNEQFF. The CDR3 DNA follows: TGTGCCAGCAGCCAAGAGACAGATGGGCTCAATGAGCAGTTCTTC.

The chain joins TRBV12-3 or TRBV12-4 to TRBJ2-2, with D perhaps given as TRBD1 or TRBD2 (5 bases each). CDR3 size: 14 residues. V was trimmed by 3 bases and J by 3 bases, leaving 8 bases between them. The CDR3 spells CASSFPGHTGELFF. The CDR3 region has the DNA TGTGCCAGCAGTTTTCCGGGACACACCGGGGAGCTGTTTTTT.

Concerning this clonotype itself: The final CDR3 position lacks the conserved phenylalanine or tryptophan, pointing to a likely read error. J is TRBJ2-5 and V is TRBV5-1; 15 bases are shared with TRBD2. V was pared by 4 bases and J by 5 bases, with 9 bases of the junction left unmatched. In germline, CDR1 is SGHRS, CDR2 YFSETQ. CDR3 length: 17 residues. The CDR3 here is CASSPRTSGRGFETQYL. CDR3 coding DNA: TGCGCCAGCAGCCCGAGGACTAGCGGGAGGGGTTTCGAGACCCAGTACTTA.

This clonotype was picked up many times. The chain uses TRBV20-1 and TRBJ1-6, with D unclear. CDR3 length equals 12 residues. Germline CDR1 DFQATT, CDR2 SNEGSKA (reference sequence). V was trimmed by 0 bases and J by 9 bases, leaving 6 bases between them. In nucleotides, the CDR3 is TGCAGTGCTAGAGAGACTGGTTCACCCCTCCACTTT. Amino acids: CSARETGSPLHF.

The chain carries TRBV18 and TRBJ2-7; TRBD1 matches at 9 bases. Germline lookup yields CDR1 KGHSH and CDR2 LQKENI. The CDR3 sequence is 14 residues long. V gave up 3 bases and J gave up 5 bases; unmatched junction bases: 5. The CDR3 reads CASSPRQGVNEQYF. In DNA, the CDR3 is TGTGCCAGCTCACCTCGACAGGGGGTCAACGAGCAGTACTTC.

This clonotype appeared many times. This rearrangement joins TRBV15 to TRBJ2-7, with TRBD1 matching 7 bases. After removal of 8 bases from V and 2 bases from J, the junction contained 6 bases not matched to a gene. Germline-derived CDR1 and CDR2 are LNHNV and YYDKDF (reference sequence). This CDR3 is 13 amino acids long. This CDR3 reads CATGQETPYEQYF. As DNA, the CDR3 is TGTGCCACCGGACAGGAAACACCCTACGAGCAGTACTTC.